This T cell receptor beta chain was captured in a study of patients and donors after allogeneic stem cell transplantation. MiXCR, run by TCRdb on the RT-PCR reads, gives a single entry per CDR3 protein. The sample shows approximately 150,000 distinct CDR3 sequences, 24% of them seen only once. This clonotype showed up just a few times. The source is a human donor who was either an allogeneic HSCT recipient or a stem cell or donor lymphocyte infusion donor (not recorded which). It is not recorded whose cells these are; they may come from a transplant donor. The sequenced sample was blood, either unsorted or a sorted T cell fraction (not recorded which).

Here the CDR3 DNA reads TGTGCCAGCAGCTTATACCCCCGTGCAATCTCTGGAAACACCATATATTTT. Residues: CASSLYPRAISGNTIYF. The V gene is TRBV7-2, the J gene TRBJ1-3; D gene unclear. CDR3 length: 17 residues. With 2 bases removed from V and 0 bases from J, the gap between germline ends came to 14 bases. Germline lookup yields CDR1 SGHTA and CDR2 FQGNSA.